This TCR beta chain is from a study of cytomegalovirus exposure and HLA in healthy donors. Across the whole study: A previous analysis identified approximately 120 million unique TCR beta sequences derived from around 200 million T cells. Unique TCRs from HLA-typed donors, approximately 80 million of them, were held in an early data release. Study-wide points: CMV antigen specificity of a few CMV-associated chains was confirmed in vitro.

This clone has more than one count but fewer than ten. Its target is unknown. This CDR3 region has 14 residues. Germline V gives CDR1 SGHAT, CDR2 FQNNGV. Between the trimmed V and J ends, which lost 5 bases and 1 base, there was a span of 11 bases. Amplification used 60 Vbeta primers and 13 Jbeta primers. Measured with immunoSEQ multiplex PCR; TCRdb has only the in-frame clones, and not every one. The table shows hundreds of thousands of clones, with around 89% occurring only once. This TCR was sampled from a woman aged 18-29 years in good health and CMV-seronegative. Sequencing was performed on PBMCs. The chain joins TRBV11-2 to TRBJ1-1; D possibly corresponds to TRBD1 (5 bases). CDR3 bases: TGTGCCAGCAGCCGGATCACAGGGAACACTGAAGCTTTCTTT. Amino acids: CASSRITGNTEAFF.